A selection of T cell receptor beta chains follows, all from one sample in a study of T cells in localized non-small cell lung cancer. TCRdb's table, derived via immunoSEQ multiplex PCR, lists solely in-frame clones and lacks some. The sample carries 15,000 to 20,000 clones, around nine tenths recorded once. The specimen was peripheral blood, collected before any cancer treatment. These receptors were taken from a male donor at least 60 years old with stage II squamous cell lung carcinoma. CDR3s include the opening cysteine and the closing phenylalanine or tryptophan. The D gene is left open where the match is weak. Rows give clone size only sometimes, using once, few, many, or a class for an expanded clone.

TRBV6-5	-	-	TRBJ1-1	TGTGCCAGCAGTTATGGGCCGGGGGATTCTGAAGCTTTCTTT	CASSYGPGDSEAFF
TRBV2	TRBD1	once	TRBJ1-6	TGTGCCAGCAGGGGGGAGACAGGGTCACCCCTCCACTTT	CASRGETGSPLHF
TRBV28	-	-	TRBJ1-1	TGTGCCAGCAGTTTCAGGGCGGGGGGCACTGAAGCTTTCTTT	CASSFRAGGTEAFF
TRBV4-2	TRBD2	-	TRBJ2-1	TGTGCCAGCAGCCGAGGGACTAGCGGGGCTAATGAGCAGTTCTTC	CASSRGTSGANEQFF
TRBV10-3	TRBD1	-	TRBJ2-1	TGTGCCATCAGTGACTCACGAGGGACAGGGAAACAAAATGAGCAGTTCTTC	CAISDSRGTGKQNEQFF
TRBV18	TRBD1	-	TRBJ1-5	TGTGCCAGCTCACGTACGGGGACAGGAGTTAATCAGCCCCAGCATTTT	CASSRTGTGVNQPQHF
TRBV27	-	-	TRBJ1-4	TGTGCCAGCAGCCGTCCGAATGAAAAACTGTTTTTT	CASSRPNEKLFF
TRBV5-4	-	-	TRBJ2-5	TGTGCCAGCAGCTTCGGAGGGGGGGAGACCCAGTACTTC	CASSFGGGETQYF
TRBV15	-	-	TRBJ2-1	TGTGCCACCAGCAGTGATCGTCGGGGGGCAAGAGTTGCGCAGTTCTTC	CATSSDRRGARVAQFF
TRBV27	-	-	TRBJ1-2	TGTGCCAGCAGTCAACAAGGGTCCCAGACTAACTATGGCTACACCTTC	CASSQQGSQTNYGYTF
TRBV9	TRBD2	-	TRBJ2-3	TGTGCCAGCAGCTTGGGAGGACTAGCGGGAGAACATACGCAGTATTTT	CASSLGGLAGEHTQYF
TRBV6-5	TRBD2	-	TRBJ2-7	TGTGCCAGCAGTTACGGCGGGAGGTCCTCCTACGAGCAGTACTTC	CASSYGGRSSYEQYF
TRBV28	-	-	TRBJ1-2	TGTGCCAGCAGTTCCGACGGGGGCGGCTATGGCTACACCTTC	CASSSDGGGYGYTF
TRBV5-6	-	-	TRBJ2-7	TGTGCCAGCAGCTTGTCCGGAAGGGAGGCCTCCTACGAGCAGTACTTC	CASSLSGREASYEQYF
TRBV11-1	TRBD2	-	TRBJ2-1	TGTGCCAGCAGCTTAGAACAGGGAGGACTAGCGGGAGGTTGGCAGTTCTTC	CASSLEQGGLAGGWQFF
TRBV6-6	-	-	TRBJ1-2	TGTGCCAGTGGGGCGGGAGGCCTGCGGTATGGCTACACCTTC	CASGAGGLRYGYTF
TRBV28	TRBD2	-	TRBJ2-3	TGTGCCAGCAGTTTTAACCGACTAGCGGGAGGGCAACGGACGCAGTATTTT	CASSFNRLAGGQRTQYF
TRBV7-2	TRBD1	-	TRBJ1-1	TGTGCCAGCAGCCCCGGACAGGGTCGGGCTTTCTTT	CASSPGQGRAFF
TRBV9	TRBD1	-	TRBJ2-6	TGTGCCAGCAGCCAAGACAGGGGGCCCTGGAGGGCCAACGTCCTGACTTTC	CASSQDRGPWRANVLTF
TRBV19	TRBD1	-	TRBJ2-7	TGTGCCAGTGAGGACAGGGTTTCCTACGAGCAGTACTTC	CASEDRVSYEQYF
TRBV5-1	-	-	TRBJ2-7	TGCGCCAGCAGCTTGGCCGCAGGAGCACTCTACGAGCAGTACTTC	CASSLAAGALYEQYF
TRBV5-1	-	-	TRBJ2-5	TGCGCCAGCAGCTTGGACGGCAGGGGGTACACCGGGAGCACCCAAGAGACCCAGTACTTC	CASSLDGRGYTGSTQETQYF
TRBV7-9	TRBD2	-	TRBJ2-3	TGTGCCAGCAGCCTGCCGAGGAGGCTAGCGGGAACAACAGATACGCAGTATTTT	CASSLPRRLAGTTDTQYF
TRBV27	TRBD2	-	TRBJ2-7	TGTGCCAGCAGTTGGACTAGCGGACTTCCCTACGAGCAGTACTTC	CASSWTSGLPYEQYF
TRBV20-1	-	-	TRBJ1-3	TGCAGTGGACTCGACCGAGACACCATATATTTT	CSGLDRDTIYF
TRBV6-6	TRBD2	-	TRBJ2-7	TGTGCCAGCAGCCGCGCACTTGGGGGGGTGAGCGAGCAGTACTTC	CASSRALGGVSEQYF
TRBV7-6	-	-	TRBJ2-6	TGTGCCAGCAGCCCGACAGATTCTGGGGCCAACATCCTGACTTTC	CASSPTDSGANILTF
TRBV5-1	-	-	TRBJ1-1	TGCGCCAGCAGCCCGGAACGCCCTCTGATGAACACTGAAGCTTTCTTT	CASSPERPLMNTEAFF
TRBV6-1	-	-	TRBJ1-5	TGTGCCAGCAGTGAAGTCGAAGGGAATCTATGGGCCCAGCATTTT	CASSEVEGNLWAQHF
TRBV18	-	-	TRBJ2-3	TGTGCCAGCTCACCATGGGGTGTGGAGGATACGCAGTATTTT	CASSPWGVEDTQYF
TRBV20-1	-	-	TRBJ1-2	TGCAGTGCTGCTAAGGGATATGGCTACACCTTC	CSAAKGYGYTF
TRBV7-2	TRBD1	-	TRBJ2-7	TGTGCCAGCAGCCTTCCGGGACAGGGTTACTACGAGCAGTACTTC	CASSLPGQGYYEQYF
TRBV5-8	TRBD1	-	TRBJ2-7	TGTGCCAGCAGCTCCTGGGACAGGGGCTACGAGCAGTACTTC	CASSSWDRGYEQYF
TRBV5-6	TRBD1	once	TRBJ1-2	TGTGCCAGCGGTCCCAGGGGGCTCGGCTATGGCTACACCTTC	CASGPRGLGYGYTF
TRBV5-1	-	-	TRBJ1-1	TGCGCCAGCAGCTTACAGGGAGGGAGGACTGAAGCTTTCTTT	CASSLQGGRTEAFF
TRBV5-8	-	-	TRBJ1-5	TGTGCCAGCAGCGACGACTTCGGAGGTCGTCAGCCCCAGCATTTT	CASSDDFGGRQPQHF
TRBV6-6	TRBD1	-	TRBJ2-7	TGTGCCAGCAGTTATGGGACAGGGGGCGAGCAGTACTTC	CASSYGTGGEQYF
TRBV4-1	-	-	TRBJ2-7	TGCGCCAGCAGCCAAGCGCCAGACAGCCACTACGAGCAGTACTTC	CASSQAPDSHYEQYF
TRBV5-8	-	-	TRBJ1-5	TGTGCCAGCAGCTGGCTTACCAATCAGCCCCAGCATTTT	CASSWLTNQPQHF
TRBV28	-	-	TRBJ2-7	TGTGCCAGCAGTTTAGACACAAGTCCCTACGAGCAGTACTTC	CASSLDTSPYEQYF
TRBV5-5	TRBD1	once	TRBJ2-5	TGTGCCAGCAGCCCGGACAGGGGGAGATGGGTTGGAGAGACCCAGTACTTC	CASSPDRGRWVGETQYF
TRBV2	TRBD2	-	TRBJ2-3	TGTGCCAGCAGCTTGGGACTAGCGGGTTACACAGATACGCAGTATTTT	CASSLGLAGYTDTQYF
TRBV29-1	TRBD2	-	TRBJ2-3	TGCAGCGCACTAGCGGGAGGGCGAGATACGCAGTATTTT	CSALAGGRDTQYF
TRBV6-1	-	-	TRBJ1-1	TGTGCCAGCAGCCTCGAACAGGACACTGAAGCTTTCTTT	CASSLEQDTEAFF
TRBV27	TRBD1	few	TRBJ2-5	TGTGCCAGCAGTCATCGACAGGGAGAGACCCAGTACTTC	CASSHRQGETQYF
TRBV27	TRBD1	-	TRBJ2-7	TGTGCCAGCAGGCAGACAGGGCTACTCTACGAGCAGTACTTC	CASRQTGLLYEQYF
TRBV5-1	TRBD1	once	TRBJ1-1	TGCGCCAGCAGCCAGGGGGGCTTGAACACTGAAGCTTTCTTT	CASSQGGLNTEAFF
TRBV6-1	-	-	TRBJ1-5	TGTGCCAGCAGTGCCATCCGGACGGATACTAGCAATCAGCCCCAGCATTTT	CASSAIRTDTSNQPQHF
TRBV27	-	-	TRBJ1-5	TGTGCCAGCAGCCCCAACAATCAGCCCCAGCATTTT	CASSPNNQPQHF
TRBV13	-	-	TRBJ1-1	TGTGCCAGCAGGTCCCGGGGGGCCTGGAACACTGAAGCTTTCTTT	CASRSRGAWNTEAFF
TRBV7-9	TRBD1	-	TRBJ1-1	TGTGCCAGCCTGCCAGCAAGGAGGGACAGGGCCTATAACACTGAAGCTTTCTTT	CASLPARRDRAYNTEAFF
TRBV29-1	-	few	TRBJ1-1	TGCAGCGTCACCACAGGGTTTGAAGCTTTCTTT	CSVTTGFEAFF
TRBV30	TRBD2	-	TRBJ2-7	TGTGCCTGGAGTGTAGGTGGGACTAGCGAAAAGCAGTACTTC	CAWSVGGTSEKQYF
TRBV11-3	-	-	TRBJ2-1	TGTGCCAGCAGCAAGGGACTTTGGGGGAATGAGCAGTTCTTC	CASSKGLWGNEQFF
TRBV7-2	TRBD2	-	TRBJ2-1	TGTGCCAGCAGCTTAGAGCTAGCGGGAGGGTACAATGAGCAGTTCTTC	CASSLELAGGYNEQFF
TRBV14	TRBD2	-	TRBJ2-1	TGTGCCAGCAGCCAAGATCGGGCCTCTAGCGGGAGGGCCTTCTACAATGAGCAGTTCTTC	CASSQDRASSGRAFYNEQFF
TRBV5-1	-	-	TRBJ2-5	TGCGCCAGCAGCTTGGTAGAGACCCAGTACTTC	CASSLVETQYF
TRBV10-2	TRBD2	-	TRBJ2-1	TGCGCCAGCAGCCCAGCGGGAGGTATGAGTGAGCAGTTCTTC	CASSPAGGMSEQFF
TRBV6-5	-	few	TRBJ2-7	TGTGCCAGCAGTTACTCAGGTCCCAATTCCTACGAGCAGTACTTC	CASSYSGPNSYEQYF
TRBV19	-	-	TRBJ1-3	TGTGCCAGTAGTATACAGGGTCTTGGAAACACCATATATTTT	CASSIQGLGNTIYF